These T cell receptor beta chains were read from a single sample in a study of cytomegalovirus exposure and HLA in healthy donors. Some clones are missing from TCRdb's copy, which holds only in-frame ones; the method was immunoSEQ multiplex PCR. This sample yields more than 50,000 clones, of which about 85% are seen a single time; approximately 12% belongs to the top ten. Sequencing was carried out using PBMCs. The source of these receptors is a female donor in good health and CMV-seronegative. Both conserved end residues are part of each CDR3. The order of the fields is CDR3 DNA, CDR3 protein, D gene, clone size, J gene, V gene. The D gene is left open where the match is weak. Expanded clones are given a class, and other clones once, few, many or no size at all.

CDR3 DNA: TGTGCCAGCAGCTTACTAGCGGGAGTGACTACCGAGCAGTACTTC
CDR3 protein: CASSLLAGVTTEQYF
D gene: TRBD2
clone size: NA
J gene: TRBJ2-7
V gene: TRBV13

CDR3 DNA: TGTGCCAGCAGCTTGGGGGGACAGGGCTACTACGAGCAGTACTTC
CDR3 protein: CASSLGGQGYYEQYF
D gene: TRBD1
clone size: NA
J gene: TRBJ2-7
V gene: TRBV5-4

CDR3 DNA: TGCGCCAGCAGCTTGTTGGTTGCGGGGACAGGGGATGGCTACACCTTC
CDR3 protein: CASSLLVAGTGDGYTF
D gene: TRBD1
clone size: NA
J gene: TRBJ1-2
V gene: TRBV5-1

CDR3 DNA: TGTGCCAGCAGCACGGGACAGGGGAACGAGCAGTACTTC
CDR3 protein: CASSTGQGNEQYF
D gene: TRBD1
clone size: few
J gene: TRBJ2-7
V gene: TRBV7-3

CDR3 DNA: TGTGCCAGCAGCTTAATGATCGCCGGGACAGGGGGTCATGGCTACACCTTC
CDR3 protein: CASSLMIAGTGGHGYTF
D gene: TRBD1
clone size: NA
J gene: TRBJ1-2
V gene: TRBV11-2

CDR3 DNA: TGTGCCAGCAGTTCTAGGGGAGGCTACAATGAGCAGTTCTTC
CDR3 protein: CASSSRGGYNEQFF
D gene: NA
clone size: NA
J gene: TRBJ2-1
V gene: TRBV28

CDR3 DNA: TGCAGTGCTACGGGAGGATACTTC
CDR3 protein: CSATGGYF
D gene: TRBD2
clone size: NA
J gene: TRBJ2-7
V gene: TRBV20-1

CDR3 DNA: TGTGCCAGCAGCTTCCACAGGGGGCGGAGAACTGAAGCTTCCTTT
CDR3 protein: CASSFHRGRRTEASF
D gene: TRBD1
clone size: NA
J gene: TRBJ1-1
V gene: TRBV7-9

CDR3 DNA: TGTGCCAGCAGCTTCAGGGCGGGAGGAACAGATACGCAGTATTTT
CDR3 protein: CASSFRAGGTDTQYF
D gene: TRBD2
clone size: NA
J gene: TRBJ2-3
V gene: TRBV7-9

CDR3 DNA: TGCGCCAGCAGCCAGTCCCCTTCGGGGGGAACCGGGGAGCTGTTTTTT
CDR3 protein: CASSQSPSGGTGELFF
D gene: TRBD2
clone size: NA
J gene: TRBJ2-2
V gene: TRBV4-1

CDR3 DNA: TGTGCCAGCGCGGGAGTGGATGCCCAAGAGACCCAGTACTTC
CDR3 protein: CASAGVDAQETQYF
D gene: TRBD2
clone size: NA
J gene: TRBJ2-5
V gene: TRBV19

CDR3 DNA: TGTGCCAGCTCCCGACTAGCGGGGGGGTGGGATGAGCAGTTCTTC
CDR3 protein: CASSRLAGGWDEQFF
D gene: TRBD2
clone size: NA
J gene: TRBJ2-1
V gene: TRBV6-1

CDR3 DNA: TGTGCCAGCAGCCCCGGCCGCGGGGGGCCCTATGGCTACACCTTC
CDR3 protein: CASSPGRGGPYGYTF
D gene: NA
clone size: once
J gene: TRBJ1-2
V gene: TRBV7-6

CDR3 DNA: TGTGCCAGCAGCTTAGGATCCTTCGGGGACAGGCGATCCTACGAGCAGTACTTC
CDR3 protein: CASSLGSFGDRRSYEQYF
D gene: TRBD1
clone size: few
J gene: TRBJ2-7
V gene: TRBV11-2

CDR3 DNA: TGTGCCAGCAGCTTAGGGGGAGATAGCAATCAGCCCCAGCATTTT
CDR3 protein: CASSLGGDSNQPQHF
D gene: NA
clone size: once
J gene: TRBJ1-5
V gene: TRBV7-9

CDR3 DNA: TGTGCCAGCGAGGAGGGAGCCAGGGAAGAGACCCAGTACTTC
CDR3 protein: CASEEGAREETQYF
D gene: NA
clone size: NA
J gene: TRBJ2-5
V gene: TRBV28

CDR3 DNA: TGTGCCAGCAGCGTTGGCGGTCTCTCTGGAAACACCATATATTTT
CDR3 protein: CASSVGGLSGNTIYF
D gene: NA
clone size: NA
J gene: TRBJ1-3
V gene: TRBV9

CDR3 DNA: TGCGCCAGCAGCTGGACTCCGACTTGGGAGCAGTACTTC
CDR3 protein: CASSWTPTWEQYF
D gene: NA
clone size: NA
J gene: TRBJ2-7
V gene: TRBV5-1

CDR3 DNA: TGTGCCACCAGCCCTCATCCGGGGAGGTACACCTACGAGCAGTACTTC
CDR3 protein: CATSPHPGRYTYEQYF
D gene: NA
clone size: NA
J gene: TRBJ2-7
V gene: TRBV15

CDR3 DNA: TGTGCCAGCACCAAGCCTGACAGGGTTGGCAATCAGCCCCAGCATTTT
CDR3 protein: CASTKPDRVGNQPQHF
D gene: TRBD1
clone size: NA
J gene: TRBJ1-5
V gene: TRBV27

CDR3 DNA: TGTGCCAGTACGGGTAACACTGAAGCTTTCTTT
CDR3 protein: CASTGNTEAFF
D gene: NA
clone size: once
J gene: TRBJ1-1
V gene: TRBV19

CDR3 DNA: TGTGCCAGCAGCTCCGGGACAGGGTTATCTGGGGCCAACGTCCTGACTTTC
CDR3 protein: CASSSGTGLSGANVLTF
D gene: TRBD1
clone size: NA
J gene: TRBJ2-6
V gene: TRBV2

CDR3 DNA: TGTGCCAGTAGTACTCTTGGGACAGGGAAAACCCACGAGCAGTACTTC
CDR3 protein: CASSTLGTGKTHEQYF
D gene: TRBD1
clone size: NA
J gene: TRBJ2-7
V gene: TRBV19

CDR3 DNA: TGTGCCAGTGCCGACAGGGGATTGGACTATGGCTACACCTTC
CDR3 protein: CASADRGLDYGYTF
D gene: TRBD1
clone size: NA
J gene: TRBJ1-2
V gene: TRBV19

CDR3 DNA: TGTGCCAGCAGCTCCCGGACTAGGAGTGGCTCAGATACGCAGTATTTT
CDR3 protein: CASSSRTRSGSDTQYF
D gene: TRBD2
clone size: NA
J gene: TRBJ2-3
V gene: TRBV7-2

CDR3 DNA: TGTGCCAGCAGTTTCCGGGACAGGTATATTTTCCACGAGCAGTACTTC
CDR3 protein: CASSFRDRYIFHEQYF
D gene: TRBD1
clone size: NA
J gene: TRBJ2-7
V gene: TRBV27

CDR3 DNA: TGTGCCAGCAGCCGGGTAGGGACAGTTAATGAGCAGTTCTTC
CDR3 protein: CASSRVGTVNEQFF
D gene: TRBD1
clone size: NA
J gene: TRBJ2-1
V gene: TRBV7-2

CDR3 DNA: TGCGCCAGCAGCAAACTACAGGGGGCGGACACTGAAGCTTTCTTT
CDR3 protein: CASSKLQGADTEAFF
D gene: TRBD1
clone size: NA
J gene: TRBJ1-1
V gene: TRBV4-1

CDR3 DNA: TGTGCCAGCAGCCGATCGGGAGTAGGAGAGACCCAGTACTTC
CDR3 protein: CASSRSGVGETQYF
D gene: NA
clone size: NA
J gene: TRBJ2-5
V gene: TRBV7-3

CDR3 DNA: TGTGCCAGCAGCTCCGCAAGTTCAGTTGGAAAACTGTTTTTT
CDR3 protein: CASSSASSVGKLFF
D gene: NA
clone size: NA
J gene: TRBJ1-4
V gene: TRBV7-2